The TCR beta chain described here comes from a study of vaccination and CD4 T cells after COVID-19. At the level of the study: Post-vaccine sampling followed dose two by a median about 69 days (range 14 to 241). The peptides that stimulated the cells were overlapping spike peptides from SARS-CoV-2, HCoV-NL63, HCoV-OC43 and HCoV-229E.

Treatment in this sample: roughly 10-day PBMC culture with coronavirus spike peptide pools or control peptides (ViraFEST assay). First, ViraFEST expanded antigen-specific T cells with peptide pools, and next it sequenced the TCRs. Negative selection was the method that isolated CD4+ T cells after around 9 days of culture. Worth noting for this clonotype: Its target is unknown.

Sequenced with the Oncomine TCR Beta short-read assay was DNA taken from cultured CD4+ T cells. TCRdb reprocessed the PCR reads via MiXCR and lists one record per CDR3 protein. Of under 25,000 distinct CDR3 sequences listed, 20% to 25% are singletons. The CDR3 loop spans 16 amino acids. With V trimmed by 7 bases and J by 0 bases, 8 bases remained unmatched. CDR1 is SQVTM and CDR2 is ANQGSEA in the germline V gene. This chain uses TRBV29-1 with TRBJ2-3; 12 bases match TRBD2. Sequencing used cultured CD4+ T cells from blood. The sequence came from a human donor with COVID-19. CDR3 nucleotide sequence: TGCAGCGCCGCCGGTACTAGCGGGGGGAGCACAGATACGCAGTATTTT. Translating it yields CSAAGTSGGSTDTQYF.